Listed here are 6 T cell receptor beta chains from one sample, sequenced in a study of human T cells and chemical hapten exposure. TCRdb redid the calling of the RACE reads with MiXCR, one entry per CDR3 protein. The sample consists of about 51,000 distinct CDR3 sequences, roughly a tenth of them appearing once. The time point was: pre-sensitization, week 0. Treatment described: therapeutic diphenylcyclopropenone sensitization with weekly scalp DPC. This specimen was whole blood, taken in connection with sensitization to the hapten diphenylcyclopropenone (DPC). These TCRs come from a woman in her forties with alopecia areata. Some clones in this sample may be carry-over from other donors' samples.

This clonotype was seen at least ten times. The chain carries TRBV10-3 and TRBJ2-7; the D gene is possibly TRBD2 (5 bases). This CDR3 comprises 16 residues. Germline CDR1 reads ENHRY; CDR2 reads SYGVKD. Deletions cut 3 bases from V and 2 bases from J, with 17 bases between. The CDR3 sequence: CAISDRVVEGPYEQYF. Written as DNA, the CDR3 is TGTGCCATCAGTGATAGAGTTGTTGAGGGCCCCTACGAGCAGTACTTC.

Ten or more counts support this clonotype. V and J are TRBV18 and TRBJ1-1; 10 bases are a match to TRBD1. J lost 3 bases, V lost 3 bases, and 10 bases had no gene match. There are 17 residues in the CDR3. CDR1 KGHSH and CDR2 LQKENI come from the germline V gene. This CDR3 reads CASSPTGTGVGYTEAFF. The CDR3 DNA reads TGTGCCAGCTCACCCACCGGGACAGGGGTCGGATACACTGAAGCTTTCTTT.

This clonotype was observed at least ten times. J is TRBJ2-5 and V is TRBV5-1, with TRBD1 identical over 9 bases. CDR3 size: 17 residues. Germline V gene lookup returns CDR1 SGHRS and CDR2 YFSETQ. With V trimmed by 1 base and J by 5 bases, 12 bases remained unmatched. The CDR3 spells CASSLFMGQGLGETQYF. The CDR3 bases are TGCGCCAGCAGCTTGTTCATGGGACAGGGCCTCGGGGAGACCCAGTACTTC.

The chain joins TRBV28 to TRBJ1-5; D might be TRBD1 (5 bases). This CDR3 is built from 15 residues. The germline V and J ends were trimmed by 7 bases and 3 bases, with 16 bases remaining between them. Germline CDR1 is MDHEN and CDR2 is SYDVKM. The chain's CDR3 is CASTAPQGINQPQHF. CDR3 bases: TGTGCCAGCACCGCGCCCCAGGGCATCAATCAGCCCCAGCATTTT.

This clonotype was detected ten times or more. At one end, the junction sequence differs from germline, possibly due to a read error. V usage is TRBV14 and J usage is TRBJ1-1; D is unresolved. CDR1 and CDR2 (germline): SGHDN, FVKESK. The CDR3 has 14 residues. CDR3 DNA sequence: TGTGCCAGCAGCAAAGAAGTCCGGAACACTGAAGCTTTCTTT. Its protein product is CASSKEVRNTEAFF.

This clonotype was observed many times. This rearrangement joins TRBV4-3 to TRBJ2-7, with unresolved D. Trimming took off 0 bases at V and 0 bases at J, with 6 bases between the two ends. The length of the CDR3 is 14 residues. Germline V lookup: CDR1 LGHNA, CDR2 YSLEER. This chain's CDR3 is CASSQDRASYEQYF. Here the CDR3 DNA reads TGCGCCAGCAGCCAAGATAGGGCCTCCTACGAGCAGTACTTC.